This T cell receptor (beta chain) was obtained from a study of T cell repertoires in cytomegalovirus infection. Study-wide findings and caveats: Totalled public TCR beta family frequency picked out people who carried CMV plus the relevant HLA. HLA-C-restricted CMV clonotypes gave the most frequent clonotype in two of eight donors.

MiXCR was run by TCRdb on the reads, yielding one entry per CDR3 protein. Here the sample spans under 600,000 distinct CDR3 sequences, 15% to 20% being singletons. As for this clonotype: Its antigen is unidentified. A read error may explain this, as a much larger clone is one base away. This CDR3 is missing its conserved last phenylalanine or tryptophan, likely due to a read error.

V lost 3 bases, J lost 3 bases, and 4 bases stayed unmatched. Looked up from germline, CDR1 is ENHRY and CDR2 is SYGVKD. This CDR3 contains 16 residues. The receptor was derived from a human donor in good health (CMV status not recorded). Some clones in this sample may be carry-over from other donors' samples. This chain joins TRBV10-3 and TRBJ2-1, with 11 nucleotides matching TRBD2. What was sequenced was CD8+ T cells from PBMCs. The CDR3 sequence: CAISDPGLADYNEQFL. CDR3 nucleotide sequence: TGTGCCATCAGTGATCCGGGACTAGCGGACTACAATGAGCAGTTCTTA.